Given below is one T cell receptor (beta chain) in context. The healthy adult donors were HIV-negative and reported no recent acute infections or vaccinations. The sample comes from a study of shared clonotypes between healthy human individuals. Authors' analysis steps: Filtering differed, since immunoSEQ gave only junction sequences and no quality scores. Profiling relied on immunoSEQ multiplex PCR, and the TCRdb table lists in-frame clones only, not all of them. V, J and clone size are those of that table, while D and trimming were read from the DNA. The sample lists 500,000 to 550,000 clones, 90% to 97% occurring once. Sequencing was done on a sample of naive CD4+ T cells sorted from blood. Subset in this sample: CD45RA+ positively selected. This TCR came from a woman in her 30s in good health.

CDR3 in DNA: TGCGCCAGCAGCAGGGCGGGACAGGGGGCCTCCTACGAGCAGTACTTC. It specifies CASSRAGQGASYEQYF. The chain has TRBV4-1 and TRBJ2-7, with 12 positions matching TRBD1. The CDR3 is 16 residues long. CDR1 is MGHRA, CDR2 YSYEKL, per germline. Losses at the gene ends were 5 bases for V and 0 bases for J; bases not matched to a gene: 5.